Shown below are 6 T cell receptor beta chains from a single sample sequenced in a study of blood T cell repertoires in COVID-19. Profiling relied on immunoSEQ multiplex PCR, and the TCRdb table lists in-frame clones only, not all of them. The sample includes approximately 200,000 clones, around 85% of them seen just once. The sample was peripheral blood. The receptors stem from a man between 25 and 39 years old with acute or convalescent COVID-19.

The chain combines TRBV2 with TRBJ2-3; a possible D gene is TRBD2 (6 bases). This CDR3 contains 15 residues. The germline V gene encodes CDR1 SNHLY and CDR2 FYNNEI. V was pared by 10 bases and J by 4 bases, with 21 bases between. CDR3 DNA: TGTGCCACCAGACCACGGGAGACGGGGGCAGATACGCAGTATTTT. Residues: CATRPRETGADTQYF. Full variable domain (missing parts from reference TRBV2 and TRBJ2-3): EPEVTQTPSHQVTQMGQEVILRCVPISNHLYFYWYRQILGQKVEFLVSFYNNEISEKSEIFDDQFSVERPDGSNFTLKIRSTKLEDSAMYFCATRPRETGADTQYFGPGTRLTVL.

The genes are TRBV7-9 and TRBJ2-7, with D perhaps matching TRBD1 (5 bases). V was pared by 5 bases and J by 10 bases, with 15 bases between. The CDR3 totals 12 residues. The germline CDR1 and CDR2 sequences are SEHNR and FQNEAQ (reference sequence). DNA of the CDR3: TGTGCCAGCAGCGCGATGCAGGGTTACCAGTACTTC. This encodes CASSAMQGYQYF.

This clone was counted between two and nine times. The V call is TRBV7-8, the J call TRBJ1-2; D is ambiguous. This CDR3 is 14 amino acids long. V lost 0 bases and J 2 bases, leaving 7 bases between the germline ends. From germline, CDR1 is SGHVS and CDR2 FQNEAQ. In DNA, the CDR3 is TGTGCCAGCAGCTTAGCGCACACGAACTATGGCTACACCTTC. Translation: CASSLAHTNYGYTF.

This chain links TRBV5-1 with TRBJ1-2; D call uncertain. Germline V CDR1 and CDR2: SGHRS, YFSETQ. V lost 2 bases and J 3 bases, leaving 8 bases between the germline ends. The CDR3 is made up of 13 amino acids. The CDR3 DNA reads TGCGCCAGCAGCTTTGACGCGGACTATGGCTACACCTTC. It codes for CASSFDADYGYTF.

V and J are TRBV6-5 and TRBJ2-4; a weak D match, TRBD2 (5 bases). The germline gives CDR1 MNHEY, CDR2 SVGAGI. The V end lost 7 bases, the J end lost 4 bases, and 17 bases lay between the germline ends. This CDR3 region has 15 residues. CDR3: CASTDRGRAKNIQYF. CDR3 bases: TGTGCCAGCACCGACCGGGGAAGGGCTAAAAACATTCAGTACTTC.

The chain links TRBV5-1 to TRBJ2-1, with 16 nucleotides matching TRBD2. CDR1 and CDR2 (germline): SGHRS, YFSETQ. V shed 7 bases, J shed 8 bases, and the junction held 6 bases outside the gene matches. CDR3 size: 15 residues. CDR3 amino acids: CASGTSGGAFDEQFF. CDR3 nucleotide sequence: TGCGCCAGCGGGACTAGCGGGGGGGCCTTCGATGAGCAGTTCTTC.